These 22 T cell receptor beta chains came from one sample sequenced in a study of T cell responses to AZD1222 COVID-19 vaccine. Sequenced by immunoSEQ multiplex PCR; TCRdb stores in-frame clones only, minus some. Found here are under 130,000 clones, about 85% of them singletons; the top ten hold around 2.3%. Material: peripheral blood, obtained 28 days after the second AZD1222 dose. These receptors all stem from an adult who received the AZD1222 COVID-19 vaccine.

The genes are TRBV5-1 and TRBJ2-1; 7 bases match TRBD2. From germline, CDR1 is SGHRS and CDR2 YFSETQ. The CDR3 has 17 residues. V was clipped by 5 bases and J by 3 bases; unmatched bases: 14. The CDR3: CASRYGLVVVGYNEQFF. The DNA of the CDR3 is TGCGCCAGCAGATACGGACTAGTTGTAGTGGGCTACAATGAGCAGTTCTTC. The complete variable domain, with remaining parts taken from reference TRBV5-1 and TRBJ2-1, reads KAGVTQTPRYLIKTRGQQVTLSCSPISGHRSVSWYQQTPGQGLQFLFEYFSETQRNKGNFPGRFSGRQFSNSRSEMNVSTLELGDSALYLCASRYGLVVVGYNEQFFGPGTRLTVL.

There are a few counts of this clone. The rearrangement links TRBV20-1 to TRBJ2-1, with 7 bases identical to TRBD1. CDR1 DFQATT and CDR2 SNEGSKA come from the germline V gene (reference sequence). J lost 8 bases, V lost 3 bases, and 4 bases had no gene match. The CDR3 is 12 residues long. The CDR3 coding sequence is TGCAGTGCTAGTAGAGGGGGCGATGAGCAGTTCTTC. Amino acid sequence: CSASRGGDEQFF.

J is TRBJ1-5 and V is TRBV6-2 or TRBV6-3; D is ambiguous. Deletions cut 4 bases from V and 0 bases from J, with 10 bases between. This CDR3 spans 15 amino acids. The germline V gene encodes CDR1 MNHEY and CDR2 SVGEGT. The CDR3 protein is CASSFAGYSNQPQHF. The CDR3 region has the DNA TGTGCCAGCAGTTTTGCGGGTTATAGCAATCAGCCCCAGCATTTT.

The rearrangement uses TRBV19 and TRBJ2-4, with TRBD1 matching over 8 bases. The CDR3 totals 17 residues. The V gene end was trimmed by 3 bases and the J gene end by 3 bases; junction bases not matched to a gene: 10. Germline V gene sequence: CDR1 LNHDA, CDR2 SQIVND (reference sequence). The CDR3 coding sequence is TGTGCCAGTAGTATCCCCCTCGGACAGGGAGTCAAAAACATTCAGTACTTC. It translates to CASSIPLGQGVKNIQYF.

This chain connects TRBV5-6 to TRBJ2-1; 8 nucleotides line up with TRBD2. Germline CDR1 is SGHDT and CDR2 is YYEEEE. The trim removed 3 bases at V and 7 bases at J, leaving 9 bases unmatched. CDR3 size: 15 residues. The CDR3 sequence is CASSWESGSGNEQFF. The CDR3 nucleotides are TGTGCCAGCAGCTGGGAGAGCGGGAGTGGAAATGAGCAGTTCTTC. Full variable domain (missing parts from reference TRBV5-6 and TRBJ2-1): DAGVTQSPTHLIKTRGQQVTLRCSPKSGHDTVSWYQQALGQGPQFIFQYYEEEERQRGNFPDRFSGHQFPNYSSELNVNALLLGDSALYLCASSWESGSGNEQFFGPGTRLTVL.

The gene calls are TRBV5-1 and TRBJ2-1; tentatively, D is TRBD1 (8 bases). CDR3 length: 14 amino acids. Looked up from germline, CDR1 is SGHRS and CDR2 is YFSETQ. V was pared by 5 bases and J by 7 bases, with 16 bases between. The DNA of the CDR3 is TGCGCCAGCAGGGCTACAGGGGGGGATAATGAGCAGTTCTTC. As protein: CASRATGGDNEQFF. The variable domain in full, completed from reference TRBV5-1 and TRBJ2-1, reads KAGVTQTPRYLIKTRGQQVTLSCSPISGHRSVSWYQQTPGQGLQFLFEYFSETQRNKGNFPGRFSGRQFSNSRSEMNVSTLELGDSALYLCASRATGGDNEQFFGPGTRLTVL.

The CDR3 nucleotides are TGTGCCAGCAGTTTATTCTCCGGGGAGTCGGGTGGCTACACCTTC. This codes for CASSLFSGESGGYTF. The chain links TRBV28 to TRBJ1-2; no definite D call. Trimming took 1 base from V and 7 from J, leaving 16 bases between them. Germline V lookup: CDR1 MDHEN, CDR2 SYDVKM. The CDR3 is made up of 15 amino acids.

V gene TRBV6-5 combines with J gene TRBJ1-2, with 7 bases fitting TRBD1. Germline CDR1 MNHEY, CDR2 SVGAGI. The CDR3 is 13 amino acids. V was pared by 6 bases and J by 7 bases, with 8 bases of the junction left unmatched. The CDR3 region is CASRGGRAGGYTF. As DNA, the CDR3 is TGTGCCAGCAGAGGGGGCAGGGCTGGTGGCTACACCTTC.

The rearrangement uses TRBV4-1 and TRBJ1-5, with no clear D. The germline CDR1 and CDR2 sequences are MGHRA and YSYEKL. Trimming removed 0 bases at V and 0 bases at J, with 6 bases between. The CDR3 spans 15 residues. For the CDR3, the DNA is TGCGCCAGCAGCCAAGAAAGTCCTAGCAATCAGCCCCAGCATTTT. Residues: CASSQESPSNQPQHF.

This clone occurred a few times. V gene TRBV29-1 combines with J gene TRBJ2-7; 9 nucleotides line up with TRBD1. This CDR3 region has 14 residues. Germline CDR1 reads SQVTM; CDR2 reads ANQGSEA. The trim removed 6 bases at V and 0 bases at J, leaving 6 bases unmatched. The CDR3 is CSVRGQGSSYEQYF. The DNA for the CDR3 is TGCAGCGTGAGAGGACAGGGGAGCTCCTACGAGCAGTACTTC.

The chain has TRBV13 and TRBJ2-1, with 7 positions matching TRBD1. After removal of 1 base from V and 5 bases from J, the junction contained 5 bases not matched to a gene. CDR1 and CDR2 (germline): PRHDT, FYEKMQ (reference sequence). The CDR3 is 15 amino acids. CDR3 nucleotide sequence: TGTGCCAGCAGCTTAGCTGAAGACAGGGACAATGAGCAGTTCTTC. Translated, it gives CASSLAEDRDNEQFF.

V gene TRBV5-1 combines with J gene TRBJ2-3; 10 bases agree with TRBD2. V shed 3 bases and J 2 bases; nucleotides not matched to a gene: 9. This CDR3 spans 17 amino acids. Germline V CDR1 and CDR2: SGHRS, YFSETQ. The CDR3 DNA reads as TGCGCCAGCAGCTCCCCAGCGGGAGGGCCCGACACAGATACGCAGTATTTT. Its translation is CASSSPAGGPDTDTQYF.

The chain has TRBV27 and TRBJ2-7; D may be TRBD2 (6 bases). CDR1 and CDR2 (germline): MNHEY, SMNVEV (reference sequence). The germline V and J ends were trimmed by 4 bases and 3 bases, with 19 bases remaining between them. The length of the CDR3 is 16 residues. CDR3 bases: TGTGCCAGCAGTTCCTATTCTGCGGGAACGGTCTACGAGCAGTACTTC. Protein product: CASSSYSAGTVYEQYF.

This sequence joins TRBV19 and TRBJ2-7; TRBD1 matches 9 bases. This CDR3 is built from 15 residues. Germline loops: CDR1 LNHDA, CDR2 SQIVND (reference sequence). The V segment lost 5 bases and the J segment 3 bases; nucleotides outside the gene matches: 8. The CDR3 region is CASSPAGTGHYEQYF. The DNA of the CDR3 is TGTGCCAGTAGTCCGGCCGGGACAGGGCACTACGAGCAGTACTTC.

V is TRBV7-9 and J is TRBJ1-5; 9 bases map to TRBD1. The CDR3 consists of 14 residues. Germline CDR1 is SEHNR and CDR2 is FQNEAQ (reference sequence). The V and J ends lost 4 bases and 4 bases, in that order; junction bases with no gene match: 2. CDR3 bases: TGTGCCAGCAGCTGGACAGGGGATAATCAGCCCCAGCATTTT. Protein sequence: CASSWTGDNQPQHF.

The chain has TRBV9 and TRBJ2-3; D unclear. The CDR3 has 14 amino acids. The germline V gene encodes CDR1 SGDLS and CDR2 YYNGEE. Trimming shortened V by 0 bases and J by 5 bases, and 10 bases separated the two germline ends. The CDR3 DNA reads TGTGCCAGCAGCGTAGCTCTCGGTAGAGATACGCAGTATTTT. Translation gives CASSVALGRDTQYF.

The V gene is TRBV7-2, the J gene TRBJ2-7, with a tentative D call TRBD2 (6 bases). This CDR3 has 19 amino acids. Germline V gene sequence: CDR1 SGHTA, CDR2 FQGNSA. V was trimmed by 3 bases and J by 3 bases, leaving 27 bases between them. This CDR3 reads CASSFASNPGLAHFYEQYF. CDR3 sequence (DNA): TGTGCCAGCAGCTTCGCGTCAAACCCCGGCCTAGCGCACTTCTACGAGCAGTACTTC.

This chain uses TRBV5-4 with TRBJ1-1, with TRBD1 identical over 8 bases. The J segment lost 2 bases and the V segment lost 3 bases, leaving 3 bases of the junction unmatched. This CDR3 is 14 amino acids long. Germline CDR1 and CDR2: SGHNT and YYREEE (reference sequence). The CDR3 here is CASSSDRGNTEAFF. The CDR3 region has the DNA TGTGCCAGCAGCTCTGACAGGGGAAACACTGAAGCTTTCTTT.

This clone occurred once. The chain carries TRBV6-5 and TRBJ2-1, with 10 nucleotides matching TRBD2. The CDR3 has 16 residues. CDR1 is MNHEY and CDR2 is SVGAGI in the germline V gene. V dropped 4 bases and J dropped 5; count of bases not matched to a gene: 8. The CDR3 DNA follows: TGTGCCAGCAGTTTCCTAGCGGGAGCGATAAACAATGAGCAGTTCTTC. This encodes CASSFLAGAINNEQFF.

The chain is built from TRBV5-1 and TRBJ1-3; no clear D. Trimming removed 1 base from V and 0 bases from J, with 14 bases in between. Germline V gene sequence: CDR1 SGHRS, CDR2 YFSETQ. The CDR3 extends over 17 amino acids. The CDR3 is CASSLKTDSSSGNTIYF. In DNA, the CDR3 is TGCGCCAGCAGCTTGAAGACGGACTCCTCCTCTGGAAACACCATATATTTT.

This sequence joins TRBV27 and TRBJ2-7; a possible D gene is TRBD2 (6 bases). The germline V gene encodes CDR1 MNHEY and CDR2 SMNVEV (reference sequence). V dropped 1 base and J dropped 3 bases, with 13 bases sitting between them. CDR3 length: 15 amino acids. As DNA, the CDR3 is TGTGCCAGCAGTTTATTCCCGGGACTTGGCTACGAGCAGTACTTC. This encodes CASSLFPGLGYEQYF.

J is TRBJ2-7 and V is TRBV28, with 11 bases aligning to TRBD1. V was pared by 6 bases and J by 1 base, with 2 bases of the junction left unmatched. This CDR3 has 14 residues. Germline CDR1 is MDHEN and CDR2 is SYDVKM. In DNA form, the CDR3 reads TGTGCCAGCAGGGGACAGGGGGTTTCCTACGAGCAGTACTTC. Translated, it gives CASRGQGVSYEQYF. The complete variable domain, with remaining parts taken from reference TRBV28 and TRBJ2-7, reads DVKVTQSSRYLVKRTGEKVFLECVQDMDHENMFWYRQDPGLGLRLIYFSYDVKMKEKGDIPEGYSVSREKKERFSLILESASTNQTSMYLCASRGQGVSYEQYFGPGTRLTVT.